This passage covers 30 T cell receptor beta chains from one sample sequenced in a study of T cells after posttransplantation cyclophosphamide. Produced via immunoSEQ multiplex PCR; TCRdb's table is partial and in-frame only. The sample has about 53,000 clones, around 84% seen once. The sample taken for sequencing was PBMCs. The receptors derive from a young man with a blood cancer, CMV-positive, and with a related stem cell donor.

CDR3 in amino acids: CASSKGPSGRSDTQYF. CDR3 DNA: TGTGCCAGCAGCAAAGGCCCCAGCGGGAGGTCAGATACGCAGTATTTT. This chain uses TRBV7-2 with TRBJ2-3; TRBD2 aligns across 9 bases. The CDR3 covers 16 residues. The ends lost 5 bases at V and 4 bases at J; junction bases unmatched: 10. Germline lookup yields CDR1 SGHTA and CDR2 FQGNSA. Full variable domain (missing parts from reference TRBV7-2 and TRBJ2-3): GAGVSQSPSNKVTEKGKDVELRCDPISGHTALYWYRQSLGQGLEFLIYFQGNSAPDKSGLPSDRFSAERTGGSVSTLTIQRTQQEDSAVYLCASSKGPSGRSDTQYFGPGTRLTVL.

The chain combines TRBV7-3 with TRBJ2-3, with D possibly TRBD2 on 5 matching bases. The germline CDR1 and CDR2 sequences are SGHTA and FQGTGA. This CDR3 has 16 residues. V gave up 1 base and J gave up 2 bases, with 13 bases separating them. The CDR3 protein is CASSLIKGLFTDTQYF. CDR3 DNA sequence: TGTGCCAGCAGCTTAATCAAAGGACTGTTCACAGATACGCAGTATTTT.

J is TRBJ1-2 and V is TRBV5-6; 8 nucleotides match TRBD1. The germline V gene encodes CDR1 SGHDT and CDR2 YYEEEE. The CDR3 has 13 residues. V lost 0 bases and J lost 14; bases outside the gene matches: 9. The CDR3 DNA follows: TGTGCCAGCAGCTTGGAGAGGCAGGGGGCTATAACCTTC. It codes for CASSLERQGAITF.

The rearrangement uses TRBV30 and TRBJ2-1; the match to TRBD2 covers 14 bases. This CDR3 contains 18 residues. V shed 0 bases, J shed 5 bases, and the junction held 9 bases outside the gene matches. Germline lookup yields CDR1 GTSNPN and CDR2 SVGIG (reference sequence). Here the CDR3 DNA reads TGTGCCTGGAGTGTACAACTTAGGACTAGCGGGAGGAACAATGAGCAGTTCTTC. Its protein product is CAWSVQLRTSGRNNEQFF.

The chain carries TRBV27 and TRBJ2-7, with 9 bases identical to TRBD1. The V gene end was trimmed by 1 base and the J gene end by 5 bases; junction bases not matched to a gene: 15. The CDR3 runs to 18 residues. Germline-derived CDR1 and CDR2 are MNHEY and SMNVEV (reference sequence). The CDR3: CASSLWGGTGHGIDEQYF. The CDR3 bases are TGTGCCAGCAGTTTATGGGGAGGGACAGGGCATGGGATAGACGAGCAGTACTTC.

The chain couples TRBV27 to TRBJ2-7; D is possibly TRBD1 (6 bases). This CDR3 comprises 22 residues. The germline V gene has CDR1 MNHEY and CDR2 SMNVEV (reference sequence). Trimming cost V 2 bases and J 3 bases, with 35 bases left between them. The CDR3 is CASSLTGRDVGTTPSWGYEQYF. DNA for the CDR3: TGTGCCAGCAGTTTAACTGGCCGCGATGTAGGGACAACTCCCTCGTGGGGCTACGAGCAGTACTTC.

The rearrangement joins TRBV19 to TRBJ2-2, with a weak D call TRBD1 (6 bases). Per germline, CDR1 LNHDA and CDR2 SQIVND (reference sequence). This CDR3 has 13 amino acids. V dropped 7 bases and J dropped 5 bases, with 11 bases sitting between them. The chain's CDR3 is CASTHRGTGELFF. CDR3 sequence (DNA): TGTGCCAGTACTCATAGGGGGACCGGGGAGCTGTTTTTT.

The chain joins TRBV19 to TRBJ1-3, with D perhaps matching TRBD1 (5 bases). The germline gives CDR1 LNHDA, CDR2 SQIVND (reference sequence). The CDR3 is 18 residues long. Trimming removed 2 bases at V and 0 bases at J, with 17 bases between. The CDR3 sequence is CASSIWRLGQSSGNTIYF. CDR3 DNA: TGTGCCAGTAGTATATGGCGGTTGGGGCAAAGCTCTGGAAACACCATATATTTT.

This CDR3 reads CASGAFSTDRAFF. In DNA, the CDR3 is TGTGCCAGTGGGGCTTTTTCTACGGACCGGGCTTTCTTT. The chain links TRBV6-6 to TRBJ1-1; the D gene is possibly TRBD1 (5 bases). Germline-derived CDR1 and CDR2 are MNHNY and SVGAGI (reference sequence). The V end lost 9 bases, the J end lost 11 bases, and 22 bases lay between the germline ends. CDR3 size: 13 residues.

This chain joins TRBV28 and TRBJ2-7; TRBD1 is a possible D gene (6 bases). This CDR3 comprises 12 residues. From germline, CDR1 is MDHEN and CDR2 SYDVKM. V lost 2 bases and J 8 bases, leaving 10 bases between the germline ends. As DNA, the CDR3 is TGTGCCAGCAGTTTAGAACAGGGCAAGCAGTACTTC. Protein: CASSLEQGKQYF. The full variable domain, rest sourced from reference TRBV28 and TRBJ2-7, is DVKVTQSSRYLVKRTGEKVFLECVQDMDHENMFWYRQDPGLGLRLIYFSYDVKMKEKGDIPEGYSVSREKKERFSLILESASTNQTSMYLCASSLEQGKQYFGPGTRLTVT.

Comment on this clone: Other nucleotide sequences from this sample produce the same CDR3. This chain uses TRBV30 with TRBJ2-3; 10 positions agree with TRBD2. V dropped 3 bases and J dropped 0; count of bases not matched to a gene: 0. CDR3 length equals 14 residues. Germline loops: CDR1 GTSNPN, CDR2 SVGIG (reference sequence). CDR3 protein: CAWRTSGSTDTQYF. The DNA for the CDR3 is TGTGCCTGGAGGACTAGCGGGAGCACAGATACGCAGTATTTT.

This chain links TRBV27 with TRBJ2-7; 7 bases are a match to TRBD1. This CDR3 spans 14 amino acids. V lost 10 bases, J lost 4 bases, and 13 bases stayed unmatched. Germline loops: CDR1 MNHEY, CDR2 SMNVEV (reference sequence). The CDR3 DNA reads TGTGCCACTTCTTCCCTGGGACAGACATACGAGCAGTACTTC. This translates into CATSSLGQTYEQYF.

Only one count was recorded for this clone. V usage is TRBV4-2 and J usage is TRBJ1-2; TRBD1 matches at 10 bases. Germline-derived CDR1 and CDR2 are LGHNA and YNFKEQ. The trim removed 1 base at V and 4 bases at J, leaving 3 bases unmatched. This CDR3 is built from 15 residues. CDR3 sequence (DNA): TGTGCCAGCAGCCAAGGCGGACAGGGGGTCTATGGCTACACCTTC. Translated: CASSQGGQGVYGYTF.

The chain links TRBV25-1 to TRBJ1-2, with 8 positions matching TRBD1. CDR3 size: 18 residues. Germline V lookup: CDR1 MGHDK, CDR2 SYGVNS. V lost 7 bases and J lost 0; bases outside the gene matches: 16. This CDR3 reads CASTGRGGQGSSNYGYTF. CDR3 bases: TGTGCCAGCACCGGAAGAGGAGGACAGGGCTCCTCTAACTATGGCTACACCTTC.

The gene calls are TRBV7-2 and TRBJ1-1, with a weak D call TRBD1 (6 bases). V was trimmed by 4 bases and J by 1 base, leaving 13 bases between them. This CDR3 contains 15 residues. CDR1 and CDR2 (germline): SGHTA, FQGNSA. The CDR3 region has the DNA TGTGCCAGCAGCTCACAGGGATTCGAGAACACTGAAGCTTTCTTT. As protein: CASSSQGFENTEAFF.

V gene TRBV5-1 combines with J gene TRBJ2-5, with 9 bases lining up with TRBD2. Trimming took 6 bases from V and 3 from J; bases not matched to a gene: 9. Germline assignment: CDR1 SGHRS and CDR2 YFSETQ. CDR3 size: 15 residues. CDR3 nucleotides: TGCGCCAGCACTGGACTAGCGAGGGGAGAAGAGACCCAGTACTTC. This sequence encodes CASTGLARGEETQYF.

The rearrangement uses TRBV30 and TRBJ2-4, with TRBD1 as a possible D gene (6 bases). The CDR3 runs 14 residues. With 4 bases removed from V and 0 bases from J, the gap between germline ends came to 10 bases. Germline CDR1 GTSNPN, CDR2 SVGIG (reference sequence). The DNA of the CDR3 is TGTGCCTGGAACAGGGTTCTAGCCAAAAACATTCAGTACTTC. It encodes CAWNRVLAKNIQYF.

The chain recombines TRBV19 with TRBJ1-1, with a weak D call TRBD1 (5 bases). The CDR3 covers 16 residues. Germline lookup yields CDR1 LNHDA and CDR2 SQIVND (reference sequence). Trimming cost V 1 base and J 2 bases, with 14 bases left between them. CDR3 region: CASSIGALTANTEAFF. The CDR3 bases are TGTGCCAGTAGTATAGGGGCCTTGACAGCAAACACTGAAGCTTTCTTT.

In DNA form, the CDR3 reads TGCGCCAGCAGCCAAGGGAAGGGGGCAGATACGCAGTATTTT. Encoded protein: CASSQGKGADTQYF. The chain joins TRBV4-1 to TRBJ2-3; TRBD1 might be the D (6 bases). V was shortened by 1 base and J by 4 bases, with 9 bases between the two germline ends. The CDR3 runs 14 residues. The germline V gene has CDR1 MGHRA and CDR2 YSYEKL.

The rearrangement links TRBV7-8 to TRBJ2-5, with 9 nucleotides matching TRBD2. This CDR3 is 16 amino acids long. CDR1 is SGHVS, CDR2 FQNEAQ, per germline. Trimming took 4 bases from V and 1 from J; bases not matched to a gene: 7. Here the CDR3 reads CASSSSSGTVQETQYF. The CDR3 DNA follows: TGTGCCAGCAGCTCCTCTAGCGGGACGGTCCAAGAGACCCAGTACTTC. Supplemented by reference TRBV7-8 and TRBJ2-5, the full variable domain reads GAGVSQSPRYKVAKRGQDVALRCDPISGHVSLFWYQQALGQGPEFLTYFQNEAQLDKSGLPSDRFFAERPEGSVSTLKIQRTQQEDSAVYLCASSSSSGTVQETQYFGPGTRLLVL.

The chain employs TRBV9 and TRBJ2-7; 7 bases are shared with TRBD1. Germline CDR1 and CDR2: SGDLS and YYNGEE. This CDR3 is built from 14 residues. The ends lost 3 bases at V and 4 bases at J; junction bases unmatched: 7. The CDR3 region has the DNA TGTGCCAGCAGCGCCGGGGACAGTGGTTACGAGCAGTACTTC. The encoded protein is CASSAGDSGYEQYF.

The chain uses TRBV11-2 and TRBJ1-2; no clear D gene. Germline CDR1 reads SGHAT; CDR2 reads FQNNGV. V was shortened by 5 bases and J by 5 bases, with 18 bases between the two germline ends. This CDR3 has 15 amino acids. The CDR3 region has the DNA TGTGCCAGCAGCACCCCGTCCAGAGGGCCGTATGGCTACACCTTC. It yields the protein CASSTPSRGPYGYTF. Full variable domain (outside the CDR3, taken from reference TRBV11-2 and TRBJ1-2): EAGVAQSPRYKIIEKRQSVAFWCNPISGHATLYWYQQILGQGPKLLIQFQNNGVVDDSQLPKDRFSAERLKGVDSTLKIQPAKLEDSAVYLCASSTPSRGPYGYTFGSGTRLTVV.

The V and J genes are TRBV13 and TRBJ2-1, with D maybe TRBD2 (6 bases). Germline-derived CDR1 and CDR2 are PRHDT and FYEKMQ (reference sequence). V lost 5 bases and J 5 bases, leaving 19 bases between the germline ends. The CDR3 extends over 16 amino acids. CDR3 residues: CASSTRLDEINNEQFF. The CDR3 coding sequence is TGTGCCAGCAGCACCCGACTAGACGAAATCAACAATGAGCAGTTCTTC.

This chain joins TRBV18 and TRBJ1-5; no definite D call. Trimming took off 2 bases at V and 5 bases at J, with 13 bases between the two ends. CDR3 length: 15 residues. Germline assignment: CDR1 KGHSH and CDR2 LQKENI. This CDR3 reads CASSPEVGGDQPQHF. The CDR3 DNA sequence: TGTGCCAGCTCACCAGAGGTTGGTGGTGATCAGCCCCAGCATTTT.

The genes are TRBV7-6 and TRBJ2-2, with no clear D. Germline V gene data show CDR1 as SGHVS and CDR2 as FNYEAQ. The V and J ends lost 4 bases and 2 bases respectively, with 5 bases between them. The CDR3 covers 13 residues. The DNA of the CDR3 is TGTGCCAGCAGCTCTCTAAACACCGGGGAGCTGTTTTTT. This encodes CASSSLNTGELFF. The complete variable domain, with remaining parts taken from reference TRBV7-6 and TRBJ2-2, reads GAGVSQSPRYKVTKRGQDVALRCDPISGHVSLYWYRQALGQGPEFLTYFNYEAQQDKSGLPNDRFSAERPEGSISTLTIQRTEQRDSAMYRCASSSLNTGELFFGEGSRLTVL.

This chain connects TRBV27 to TRBJ2-7; the match to TRBD2 covers 13 bases. Germline trimming cut 3 bases from V and 5 bases from J; bases unmatched to any gene: 7. This CDR3 comprises 16 residues. Germline loops: CDR1 MNHEY, CDR2 SMNVEV (reference sequence). The CDR3 region has the DNA TGTGCCAGCAGTTTGGATTGGACTAGCGGGAGTCACGAGCAGTACTTC. It translates to CASSLDWTSGSHEQYF.

The chain recombines TRBV6-6 with TRBJ2-7, with D possibly being TRBD2 (6 bases). From germline, CDR1 is MNHNY and CDR2 SVGAGI (reference sequence). The CDR3 has 14 residues. V lost 5 bases to trimming and J lost 4 bases, with 15 bases between them. The CDR3 reads CASSTPGVGYEQYF. CDR3 in DNA: TGTGCCAGCAGTACCCCGGGAGTTGGGTACGAGCAGTACTTC.

V and J are TRBV11-3 and TRBJ2-1; 9 bases line up with TRBD2. The V gene end was trimmed by 1 base and the J gene end by 2 bases; junction bases not matched to a gene: 3. This CDR3 comprises 16 residues. CDR1 is SGHNT and CDR2 is YENEEA in the germline V gene. The CDR3 here is CASSLGGRATYNEQFF. CDR3 coding DNA: TGTGCCAGCAGCTTAGGCGGGAGGGCCACCTACAATGAGCAGTTCTTC. Full variable domain (remainder filled in from reference TRBV11-3 and TRBJ2-1): EAGVVQSPRYKIIEKKQPVAFWCNPISGHNTLYWYLQNLGQGPELLIRYENEEAVDDSQLPKDRFSAERLKGVDSTLKIQPAELGDSAVYLCASSLGGRATYNEQFFGPGTRLTVL.

This clone was seen once. In DNA, the CDR3 is TGTGCCAGCAGCTACGACAGGGCCACTGAAGCTTTCTTT. Protein sequence: CASSYDRATEAFF. This chain joins TRBV7-2 and TRBJ1-1, with TRBD1 identical over 7 bases. V trimming: 4 bases; J trimming: 4 bases; junction bases outside the gene matches: 3. The CDR3 loop spans 13 amino acids. Germline V gives CDR1 SGHTA, CDR2 FQGNSA.

The chain carries TRBV10-1 and TRBJ2-7; D is unresolved. Germline V CDR1 and CDR2: WNHNN, SYGVQD (reference sequence). The CDR3 sequence is 8 residues long. CDR3 bases: TGCCCTCCTCTCGAGCAGTACTTC. Its protein product is CPPLEQYF.